The 10 T cell receptor beta chains below all came from one sample that was sequenced in a study of blood T cell repertoires in COVID-19. TCRdb's copy holds only in-frame clones and misses some; the assay was immunoSEQ multiplex PCR. The sample has roughly 90,000 clones; approximately 88% are singletons. The sample consisted of peripheral blood. The receptors originated from a woman aged 80 or over with active or convalescent COVID-19.

V and J are TRBV7-2 and TRBJ2-7; tentatively, D is TRBD1 (6 bases). Germline lookup yields CDR1 SGHTA and CDR2 FQGNSA. The germline V and J ends were trimmed by 4 bases and 6 bases, with 13 bases remaining between them. This CDR3 is 13 amino acids long. CDR3 bases: TGTGCCAGCAGCTCATCCACAGGGTTCGAGCAGTACTTC. This translates into CASSSSTGFEQYF.

V gene TRBV2 combines with J gene TRBJ2-5; D is uncertain. CDR3 length: 14 amino acids. CDR1 and CDR2 from the germline V gene are SNHLY and FYNNEI. Trimming left V 3 bases short and J 1 base short, with 9 bases between. The CDR3: CASSDWRSQETQYF. CDR3 DNA sequence: TGTGCCAGCAGTGATTGGAGAAGCCAAGAGACCCAGTACTTC.

The chain employs TRBV6-6 and TRBJ2-1, with 7 bases fitting TRBD1. The CDR3 extends over 13 amino acids. Germline V gene data show CDR1 as MNHNY and CDR2 as SVGAGI (reference sequence). Unmatched junction bases numbered 4, after V lost 4 bases and J lost 7 bases. CDR3: CASSSEGANEQFF. Written as DNA, the CDR3 is TGTGCCAGCAGTTCCGAGGGGGCGAATGAGCAGTTCTTC.

The chain combines TRBV9 with TRBJ1-1; D not certain. This CDR3 has 15 residues. The V and J ends lost 0 bases and 0 bases respectively, with 9 bases between them. CDR1 and CDR2 from the germline V gene are SGDLS and YYNGEE. The CDR3 sequence is CASSVGEGLNTEAFF. In nucleotides, the CDR3 is TGTGCCAGCAGCGTAGGTGAGGGATTGAACACTGAAGCTTTCTTT.

CDR3 sequence: CASSETGAGAFF. The CDR3 DNA follows: TGTGCCAGCAGTGAAACAGGGGCGGGGGCTTTCTTT. The chain is built from TRBV6-1 and TRBJ1-1; 7 bases are shared with TRBD1. Germline CDR1 is MNHNS and CDR2 is SASEGT. The CDR3 sequence is 12 residues long. J was trimmed by 11 bases and V by 2 bases; bases with no gene match: 5.

CDR3 in DNA: TGTGCCAGTAGTCCCGGGACAGGTTCCACATCGATCTATGGCTACACCTTC. Its protein is CASSPGTGSTSIYGYTF. V is TRBV19 and J is TRBJ1-2, with TRBD1 identical over 8 bases. This CDR3 is 17 amino acids long. Unmatched junction bases numbered 15, after V lost 5 bases and J lost 4 bases. Germline V gene lookup returns CDR1 LNHDA and CDR2 SQIVND (reference sequence).

The chain recombines TRBV12-3 or TRBV12-4 with TRBJ2-5; TRBD2 matches at 7 bases. The CDR3 is 13 amino acids. The V segment lost 6 bases and the J segment 9 bases; nucleotides outside the gene matches: 10. CDR3 DNA sequence: TGTGCCAGCAGCCCCAGCGAGGGAGGGGCCCAGTACTTC. It translates to CASSPSEGGAQYF.

J is TRBJ1-2 and V is TRBV2; perhaps TRBD1 as D (5 bases). Trimming took 8 bases from V and 4 from J, leaving 14 bases between them. This CDR3 region has 13 residues. Germline CDR1 reads SNHLY; CDR2 reads FYNNEI. As DNA, the CDR3 is TGTGCCAGCGACCCTCAGGGCGGCTATGGCTACACCTTC. This codes for CASDPQGGYGYTF.

In this sample, this clone turned up a few times. The rearrangement links TRBV7-3 to TRBJ1-6; no firm D call. The V end was cut by 2 bases, the J end by 6 bases, with 8 bases between. This CDR3 spans 14 amino acids. Germline-derived CDR1 and CDR2 are SGHTA and FQGTGA. The CDR3: CASSLAGINSPLHF. The CDR3 bases are TGTGCCAGCAGCTTAGCAGGAATTAATTCACCCCTCCACTTT.

This chain links TRBV2 with TRBJ1-1, with 9 bases identical to TRBD1. Trimming took 6 bases from V and 0 from J; bases not matched to a gene: 2. Per germline, CDR1 SNHLY and CDR2 FYNNEI. The CDR3 runs to 14 residues. The CDR3: CASSHRGLNTEAFF. CDR3 nucleotides: TGTGCCAGCAGCCACAGGGGGCTGAACACTGAAGCTTTCTTT.